The clone carrying this T cell receptor (beta chain) was found once. Germline lookup yields CDR1 SGHNT and CDR2 YYREEE (reference sequence). With 2 bases removed from V and 6 bases from J, the gap between germline ends came to 11 bases. There are 14 residues in the CDR3. Clones were read by immunoSEQ multiplex PCR, and TCRdb kept only the in-frame ones, dropping some. The sample includes just under 90,000 clones, about 78% of them seen just once. These data originate in a study of blood T cell repertoires in COVID-19. Across the whole study: T cells, B-cell-depleted T cells, or PBMCs supplied cDNA or gDNA.

This clonotype was sampled from a woman of 80 years or more with acute or convalescent COVID-19. Sequencing used peripheral blood. This chain links TRBV5-4 with TRBJ1-4; tentative D call: TRBD1 (5 bases). CDR3 DNA: TGTGCCAGCAGCTTCAAGACAGCTGATGAAAAACTGTTTTTT. This gives the protein CASSFKTADEKLFF.